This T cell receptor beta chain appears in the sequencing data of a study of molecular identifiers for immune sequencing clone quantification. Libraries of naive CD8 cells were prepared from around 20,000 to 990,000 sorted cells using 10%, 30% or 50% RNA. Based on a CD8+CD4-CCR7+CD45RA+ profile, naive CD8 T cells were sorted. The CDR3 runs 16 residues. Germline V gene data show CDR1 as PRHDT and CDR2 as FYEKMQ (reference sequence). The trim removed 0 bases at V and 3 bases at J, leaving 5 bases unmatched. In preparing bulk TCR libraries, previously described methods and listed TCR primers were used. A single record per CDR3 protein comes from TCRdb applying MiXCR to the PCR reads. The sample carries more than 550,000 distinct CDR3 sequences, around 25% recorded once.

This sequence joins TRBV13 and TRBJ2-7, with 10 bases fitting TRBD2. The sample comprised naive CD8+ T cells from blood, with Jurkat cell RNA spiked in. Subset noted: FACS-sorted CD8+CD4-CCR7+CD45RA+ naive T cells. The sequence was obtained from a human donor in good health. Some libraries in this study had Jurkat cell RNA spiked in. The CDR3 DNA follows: TGTGCCAGCAGCTTAGGCCTAGGACTAGCGGACTACGAGCAGTACTTC. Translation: CASSLGLGLADYEQYF.